These 7 T cell receptor beta chains were sequenced from one sample in a study of blood T cell repertoires in COVID-19. Assay used: immunoSEQ multiplex PCR; TCRdb lists only in-frame clones, some missing. The table records about 230,000 clones, roughly 86% of them present only once. Sequencing used peripheral blood. These receptors came from a woman aged 55-75 years with acute or convalescent COVID-19.

This chain joins TRBV11-2 and TRBJ2-4, with D possibly TRBD1 on 5 matching bases. V lost 5 bases, J lost 3 bases, and 20 bases lay in between. CDR3 length: 17 residues. Germline CDR1 is SGHAT and CDR2 is FQNNGV. CDR3: CASSLRRLFRGKNIQYF. The CDR3 bases are TGTGCCAGCAGCCTACGGCGCCTCTTTAGGGGCAAAAACATTCAGTACTTC.

This clone was detected a few times. The chain employs TRBV3-1 (or the pseudogene TRBV3-2) and TRBJ2-7, with a weak D call TRBD2 (6 bases). V lost 5 bases and J lost 3, with 8 bases in between. This CDR3 contains 12 residues. Germline V gene lookup returns CDR1 LGHDT and CDR2 YNNKEL (reference sequence). The DNA for the CDR3 is TGTGCCAGCAGCGGCGGGATCTACGAGCAGTACTTC. As protein: CASSGGIYEQYF.

The genes are TRBV11-2 and TRBJ2-5; 9 bases are a match to TRBD1. The junction had 9 bases not matched to a gene; V was cut back by 5 bases and J by 5 bases. This CDR3 is built from 15 residues. The germline V gene encodes CDR1 SGHAT and CDR2 FQNNGV. CDR3 DNA sequence: TGTGCCAGCAGCCGCCTTGGACAGGGGTGGGAGACCCAGTACTTC. Encoded protein: CASSRLGQGWETQYF.

The CDR3 sequence: CASSLGTGWATGELFF. For the CDR3, the DNA is TGTGCCAGCAGCTTAGGGACAGGGTGGGCCACCGGGGAGCTGTTTTTT. This chain uses TRBV7-2 with TRBJ2-2; 8 bases match TRBD1. The ends lost 1 base at V and 4 bases at J; junction bases unmatched: 5. This CDR3 has 16 residues. From germline, CDR1 is SGHTA and CDR2 FQGNSA.

The chain has TRBV4-2 and TRBJ1-2; weak D call: TRBD1 (6 bases). The CDR3 spans 15 residues. V dropped 0 bases and J dropped 6 bases, with 14 bases sitting between them. Germline V gives CDR1 LGHNA, CDR2 YNFKEQ. In DNA, the CDR3 is TGTGCCAGCAGCCAAGATAACGGGGCAGGGGATGGCTACACCTTC. Amino acid sequence: CASSQDNGAGDGYTF.

The rearrangement links TRBV5-1 to TRBJ1-2; TRBD1 agrees at 12 bases. This CDR3 is built from 16 residues. Germline V gene sequence: CDR1 SGHRS, CDR2 YFSETQ. With V trimmed by 3 bases and J by 2 bases, 5 bases remained unmatched. The CDR3 sequence: CASSSSGTGGNYGYTF. DNA of the CDR3: TGCGCCAGCAGCTCGAGCGGGACAGGGGGCAACTATGGCTACACCTTC.

V is TRBV21-1 and J is TRBJ1-6; no DNA check was done on the table's D call, TRBD1. TRBV21-1 is described as a pseudogene. The CDR3 extends over 16 amino acids. The CDR3 here is CASSSDSPWYNSPLHF. CDR3 coding DNA: TGTGCCAGCAGCAGTGACAGCCCCTGGTATAATTCACCCCTCCACTTT.